These 20 T cell receptor beta chains were sequenced from one sample in a study of T cell repertoires in cytomegalovirus infection. These receptors have no known antigen. TCRdb re-called the reads with MiXCR, one entry per CDR3 protein. The sample lists fewer than 1,000,000 distinct CDR3 sequences, 25% to 40% occurring once. This specimen was cultured CD8+ T cells from PBMCs, taken from culture after CMV antigen stimulation. The origin of the receptors is a human donor in good health (CMV status not recorded). Some clones in this sample may be carry-over from other donors' samples.

The rearrangement uses TRBV20-1 and TRBJ1-1; D remains unclear. Trimming stripped 3 bases from V and 9 bases from J, with 8 bases between. CDR1 DFQATT and CDR2 SNEGSKA come from the germline V gene (reference sequence). This CDR3 has 10 amino acids. Here the CDR3 reads CSASGSQAFF. CDR3 coding DNA: TGCAGTGCTAGTGGCAGCCAAGCTTTCTTT.

The chain employs TRBV5-3 and TRBJ2-7; 9 bases agree with TRBD1. TRBV5-3 is an ORF, with its function uncertain. V dropped 8 bases and J dropped 3; count of bases not matched to a gene: 12. The CDR3 spans 15 residues. CDR3 amino acids: CASSGWTGENYEQYF. The CDR3 DNA reads as TGTGCCAGCAGCGGATGGACAGGGGAAAACTACGAGCAGTACTTC.

In this sample, this clonotype turned up a few times. The V and J genes are TRBV7-9 and TRBJ2-2; D unresolved. Germline V gives CDR1 SEHNR, CDR2 FQNEAQ (reference sequence). V dropped 4 bases and J dropped 2 bases, with 14 bases sitting between them. The length of the CDR3 is 16 residues. CDR3 bases: TGTGCCAGCAGCTCTCCCCTTGGATTTAACACCGGGGAGCTGTTTTTT. Amino acids: CASSSPLGFNTGELFF.

The gene calls are TRBV6-2 or TRBV6-3 and TRBJ2-5, with D maybe TRBD1 (6 bases). In germline, CDR1 is MNHEY, CDR2 SVGEGT. The CDR3 has 11 amino acids. Trimming cost V 6 bases and J 4 bases, with 6 bases left between them. In DNA, the CDR3 is TGTGCCAGCAGGGGGGCAGAGACCCAGTACTTC. This translates into CASRGAETQYF.

The chain has TRBV4-3 and TRBJ2-7, with 7 bases lining up with TRBD1. The V gene end was trimmed by 2 bases and the J gene end by 4 bases; junction bases not matched to a gene: 5. Germline CDR1 reads LGHNA; CDR2 reads YSLEER. CDR3 length: 14 amino acids. The DNA for the CDR3 is TGCGCCAGCAGCCAACAGACAGGGCCGTACGAGCAGTACGTC. Protein: CASSQQTGPYEQYV.

The chain uses TRBV27 and TRBJ1-3, with unresolved D. This CDR3 is built from 13 residues. Germline values: CDR1 MNHEY, CDR2 SMNVEV (reference sequence). Trimming shortened V by 4 bases and J by 4 bases, and 8 bases separated the two germline ends. In DNA form, the CDR3 reads TGTGCCAGCAGTTCCGGGATAGGAAACACCATATATTTT. It specifies CASSSGIGNTIYF.

This rearrangement joins TRBV19 to TRBJ2-2; TRBD1 might be the D (6 bases). Germline V gene sequence: CDR1 LNHDA, CDR2 SQIVND (reference sequence). The CDR3 loop spans 15 amino acids. V lost 4 bases and J 1 base, leaving 10 bases between the germline ends. This CDR3 reads CASSRETGNTGELFF. In nucleotides, the CDR3 is TGTGCCAGTAGTAGAGAGACAGGGAACACCGGGGAGCTGTTTTTT.

This clonotype was seen ten or more times. This chain joins TRBV7-2 and TRBJ2-1, with 12 bases identical to TRBD1. CDR1 is SGHTA, CDR2 FQGNSA, per germline. The junction had 4 bases not matched to a gene; V was cut back by 2 bases and J by 8 bases. The CDR3 is 15 amino acids. The CDR3 coding sequence is TGTGCCAGCAGCTTATGGGGACAGGGGGCCGATGAGCAGTTCTTC. It specifies CASSLWGQGADEQFF.

This clonotype was seen more than once but under ten times. The chain combines TRBV6-5 with TRBJ2-7; 10 nucleotides line up with TRBD1. Trimming cost V 5 bases and J 11 bases; bases outside gene matches: 9. This CDR3 has 13 residues. Germline CDR1 MNHEY, CDR2 SVGAGI. CDR3 amino acids: CASSPDRGGEEYF. In DNA, the CDR3 is TGTGCCAGCAGTCCGGACAGGGGGGGTGAGGAGTACTTC.

This clonotype was detected only a few times. V and J are TRBV6-1 and TRBJ1-2; weak D call: TRBD1 (5 bases). There are 13 residues in the CDR3. Trimming removed 5 bases from V and 1 base from J, with 8 bases in between. The germline V gene encodes CDR1 MNHNS and CDR2 SASEGT. The CDR3 sequence is CASSQGYNYGYTF. In nucleotides, the CDR3 is TGTGCCAGCAGTCAGGGATATAACTATGGCTACACCTTC.

This clonotype came up many times. The genes are TRBV7-2 and TRBJ2-4, with 11 bases matching TRBD1. Looked up from germline, CDR1 is SGHTA and CDR2 is FQGNSA. The CDR3 spans 17 residues. Trimming removed 0 bases from V and 2 bases from J; junction bases left unmatched: 3. The chain's CDR3 is CASSLAPDRGPKNIQYF. The CDR3 DNA is TGTGCCAGCAGCTTAGCCCCGGACAGGGGGCCCAAAAACATTCAGTACTTC.

This clonotype showed up just a few times. The chain combines TRBV2 with TRBJ2-7, with D maybe TRBD2 (6 bases). The CDR3 length is 14 residues. CDR1 is SNHLY and CDR2 is FYNNEI in the germline V gene. Trimming removed 7 bases at V and 1 base at J, with 14 bases between. The CDR3 DNA follows: TGTGCCAGCATCCCGGAGGGTCTTTCCTACGAGCAGTACTTC. Its protein is CASIPEGLSYEQYF.

The gene calls are TRBV28 and TRBJ2-7; a possible D gene is TRBD2 (5 bases). CDR1 is MDHEN, CDR2 SYDVKM, per germline. The CDR3 is made up of 12 amino acids. The V and J ends lost 1 base and 7 bases respectively, with 8 bases between them. The DNA for the CDR3 is TGTGCCAGCAGTTTATTACGCGGGGAGCAGTACGTC. Translation gives CASSLLRGEQYV.

This clonotype was seen repeatedly, ten times or more. The chain combines TRBV25-1 with TRBJ2-1; 7 bases fit TRBD1. The CDR3 contains 16 residues. Unmatched junction bases numbered 5, after V lost 3 bases and J lost 0 bases. Germline lookup yields CDR1 MGHDK and CDR2 SYGVNS. Here the CDR3 DNA reads TGTGCCAGCAGTGACCGGGACAGAAGCTCCTACAATGAGCAGTTCTTC. It encodes CASSDRDRSSYNEQFF.

This clonotype was observed a few times. The chain recombines TRBV27 with TRBJ2-5, with 10 bases that match TRBD2. V shed 6 bases and J 2 bases; nucleotides not matched to a gene: 9. CDR1 is MNHEY, CDR2 SMNVEV, per germline (reference sequence). The CDR3 consists of 16 residues. This CDR3 reads CASSSLGLAVQETQYF. The CDR3 nucleotides are TGTGCCAGCAGCTCTCTAGGACTAGCGGTACAAGAGACCCAGTACTTC.

The chain has TRBV15 and TRBJ2-1; D gene uncertain. The V end was cut by 1 base, the J end by 0 bases, with 4 bases between. This CDR3 has 14 amino acids. CDR1 and CDR2 from the germline V gene are LNHNV and YYDKDF (reference sequence). CDR3 sequence reads: CATSRGDSYNEQFF. CDR3 in DNA: TGTGCCACCAGCAGAGGTGACTCCTACAATGAGCAGTTCTTC.

This sequence joins TRBV6-2 or TRBV6-3 and TRBJ1-2; TRBD1 matches at 7 bases. The CDR3 has 16 amino acids. J gave up 2 bases and V 6 bases, and 12 bases lay outside the gene matches. Germline V gives CDR1 MNHEY, CDR2 SVGEGT. The CDR3 coding sequence is TGTGCCAGCAGCACACCGGGACAGAACTACAACTATGGCTACACCTTC. Protein sequence: CASSTPGQNYNYGYTF.

A single count supports this clonotype. The junction departs from the called germline gene at one end, perhaps through a read error. The chain combines TRBV12-3 or TRBV12-4 with TRBJ2-3, with D perhaps matching TRBD2 (7 bases). The CDR3 consists of 15 residues. The DNA for the CDR3 is TGTGTCAGCTGCCAGAGGGGGGGTGTAGTGAATACGCAGTATTTT. It specifies CVSCQRGGVVNTQYF.

The J gene is TRBJ2-1, the V gene TRBV6-8, with 9 bases fitting TRBD1. The CDR3 spans 17 residues. V trimming: 4 bases; J trimming: 1 base; junction bases outside the gene matches: 8. Per the germline V gene, CDR1 is MNHGY and CDR2 is SAAAGT. The CDR3 region is CASSFDRGGFSYNEQFF. As DNA, the CDR3 is TGTGCCAGCAGTTTCGACAGGGGGGGATTTTCCTACAATGAGCAGTTCTTC.

This chain uses TRBV6-2 or TRBV6-3 with TRBJ2-7; 9 bases are shared with TRBD1. The CDR3 covers 14 residues. CDR1 is MNHEY and CDR2 is SVGEGT in the germline V gene. V dropped 6 bases and J dropped 3; count of bases not matched to a gene: 6. The CDR3 DNA sequence: TGTGCCAGCAGAGACAGGGGGGTCTTCTACGAGCAGTACGTC. This gives the protein CASRDRGVFYEQYV.